This note documents a single T cell receptor (beta chain) sequence. Germline CDR1 is MDHEN and CDR2 is SYDVKM. The CDR3 covers 13 residues. The trim removed 6 bases at V and 4 bases at J, leaving 5 bases unmatched. This sample is drawn from a study of cytomegalovirus exposure and HLA in healthy donors. The study sampled nominally healthy donors, though unrecorded immune exposures were likely. Primers for the PCR totalled 60 Vbeta and 13 Jbeta. In the authors' workflow: Later, an analysis found about 83 million unique TCR beta chains, and 8.5 million to 14 million of these were shared. Profiled with immunoSEQ multiplex PCR; TCRdb holds only in-frame clones, not every one. That table furnishes V, J and clone size, whereas the DNA furnished D and trimming. The data show around 110,000 clones, with about 61% seen just once and 2.2% held by the top ten.

The specimen sequenced was PBMCs. The V call is TRBV28, the J call TRBJ2-5; the match to TRBD1 covers 7 bases. This receptor was obtained from a woman aged 30 to 39 in good health and CMV-seronegative. CDR3 sequence reads: CASSRRQGETQYF. CDR3 in DNA: TGTGCCAGCAGCCGAAGACAGGGAGAGACCCAGTACTTC.